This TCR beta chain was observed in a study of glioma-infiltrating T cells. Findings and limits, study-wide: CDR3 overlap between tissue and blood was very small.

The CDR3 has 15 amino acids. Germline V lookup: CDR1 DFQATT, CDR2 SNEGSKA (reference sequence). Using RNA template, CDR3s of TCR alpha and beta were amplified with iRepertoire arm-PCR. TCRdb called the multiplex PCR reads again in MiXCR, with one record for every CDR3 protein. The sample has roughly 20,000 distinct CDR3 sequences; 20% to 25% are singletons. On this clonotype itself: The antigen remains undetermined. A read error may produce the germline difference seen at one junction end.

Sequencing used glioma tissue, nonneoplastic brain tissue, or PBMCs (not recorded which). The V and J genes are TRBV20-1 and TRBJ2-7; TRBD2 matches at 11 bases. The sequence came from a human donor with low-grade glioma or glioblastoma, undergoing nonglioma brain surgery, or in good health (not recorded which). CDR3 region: CSATPSGGSPYELYF. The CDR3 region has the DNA TGCAGTGCTACCCCTAGCGGGGGGTCTCCCTACGAGCTGTACTTC.